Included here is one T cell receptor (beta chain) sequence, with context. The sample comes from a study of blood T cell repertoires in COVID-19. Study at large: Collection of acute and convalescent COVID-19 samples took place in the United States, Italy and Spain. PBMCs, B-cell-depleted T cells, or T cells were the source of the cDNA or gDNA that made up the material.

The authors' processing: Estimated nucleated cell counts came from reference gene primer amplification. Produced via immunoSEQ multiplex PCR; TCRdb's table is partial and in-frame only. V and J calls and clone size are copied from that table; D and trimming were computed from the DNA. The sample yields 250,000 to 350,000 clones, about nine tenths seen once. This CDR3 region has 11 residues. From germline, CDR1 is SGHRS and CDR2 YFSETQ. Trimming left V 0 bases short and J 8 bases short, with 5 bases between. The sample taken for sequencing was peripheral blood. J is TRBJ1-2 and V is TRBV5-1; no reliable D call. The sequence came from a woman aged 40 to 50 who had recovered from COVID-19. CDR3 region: CASSLGAGYTF. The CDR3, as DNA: TGCGCCAGCAGCTTGGGTGCGGGCTACACCTTC.